This T cell receptor beta chain was observed in a study of spatial heterogeneity in lung cancer (dated by TCRdb to about 2019). Study-wide context: Donors were approximately 72 patients with early-stage, untreated non-small cell lung cancer from the lung TRACERx cohort. More beta-chain than alpha-chain transcripts were consistently detected, likely reflecting higher beta-chain transcript abundance. TCR repertoire features were related to nonsynonymous mutation counts determined by whole-exome sequencing of tumor tissue. In the raw uncorrected reads, each unique combination of TCR and UMI appeared more than ten times on average. Follow-up PBMC samples were sequenced whenever available, and the median time to follow-up was two to three years after resection. Both alpha and beta chains were TCR-sequenced in hundreds of tumor regions, 64 matched nontumor lung samples and over 55 PBMC samples obtained at surgery. In non-small cell lung cancer, the study quantitatively compared TCR alpha and beta repertoires across several tumor regions, matched nontumor lung, and blood.

The time point tag for this specimen amounts to: blood at routine non-recurrence follow-up after resection. TCR sequencing used whole RNA extracted from tumor and nontumor lung tissue, or from cryopreserved PBMC samples, without cell sorting. Only patients for whom sufficient RNA was available from at least two tumor regions were selected for TCR sequencing. Only one count was recorded for this clonotype. Its target antigen remains unknown. No clone much larger than this one lies a single base away; base qualities are absent. One read alone is a weak basis. The germline ends are 11 bases apart after V is trimmed by 4 bases and J by 5 bases. The CDR3, cysteine through phenylalanine, is 13 amino acids long. Only the CDR3 DNA is retained, 39 bases long and in frame from the first base. Taken from the germline V gene, the CDR1 and CDR2 loops are SGHTA and FQGTGA. The investigation overall reported the following: Ubiquitous expanded tumor TCRs were detected in blood more often at tumor resection than at routine follow-up. Comparisons of baseline and follow-up blood repertoires included only 14 patients. Confirming at a functional level the hypothesis that regional TCRs recognize regional mutations was considered to require additional single-cell paired TCR alpha and beta sequencing.

Library preparation used 5' RACE. The instrument was a NextSeq 500. The TCR library protocol attached a unique molecular identifier to each TCR cDNA molecule to allow correction of PCR and sequencing errors. The paper's data handling went like this. Decombinator tools were used for TCR identification, UMI-based error correction and CDR3 extraction. TCRs above a frequency of 2 per 1,000, corresponding to the top 1% of the tumor frequency distribution, were defined as expanded. Renyi diversity was calculated using the R vegan package after each repertoire was subsampled 100 times to 5,000 TCRs. CDR3 similarity networks were built from amino acid triplet string-kernel similarity, with CDR3s being connected when pairwise similarity was above 0.82. Using fastp at Q25 and MiXCR, TCRdb reprocessed the public reads and kept productive beta chains. Rows with a matching CDR3 protein are joined into one entry that keeps the most common DNA and genes. The V and J calls, along with clone size, are taken from TCRdb and not from the paper's own processing. The sample records 72,000 or so distinct CDR3 sequences, approximately 8.9% of which are singletons. 1.5% to 2% of the sample lies in the top ten.

The TCR originated in a female donor with early-stage non-small cell lung cancer. Recombination linked TRBV7-3 to TRBJ2-5; the D region possibly corresponds to TRBD1 (5 bases align). Material: PBMCs, obtained at follow-up. The DNA reads as follows: TGTGCCAGCAGCTCGACAGTAGGGGAGACCCAGTACTTC. Its protein is CASSSTVGETQYF.